This TCR beta chain emerged from a study of human T cells and chemical hapten exposure. Time point reported: pre-sensitization, week 0. As to treatment: therapeutic diphenylcyclopropenone sensitization with weekly scalp DPC. Study-level results: TCRs above 1 in 1000 frequency did not change with DPC sensitization. It was expanded TCRs that formed significantly more large CDR3 similarity clusters than controls did.

This clonotype has more than one count but fewer than ten. Its cognate antigen is unknown. Trimming cost V 3 bases and J 6 bases, with 12 bases left between them. CDR1 SGHRS and CDR2 YFSETQ come from the germline V gene. The CDR3 consists of 13 residues. Individual cDNA molecules in this library carried unique molecular identifiers. A single record per CDR3 protein comes from TCRdb applying MiXCR to the RACE reads. The sample has 280,000 or so distinct CDR3 sequences, approximately 7.5% seen once. The sequence was collected from a man in his late teens or twenties with alopecia areata. Some clones in this sample may be carry-over from other donors' samples. This material consisted of whole blood, taken in connection with sensitization to the hapten diphenylcyclopropenone (DPC). This chain links TRBV5-1 with TRBJ1-2; no firm D call. The chain's CDR3 is CASSSGGFNGYTF. CDR3 DNA: TGCGCCAGCAGCTCTGGCGGCTTTAATGGCTACACCTTC.